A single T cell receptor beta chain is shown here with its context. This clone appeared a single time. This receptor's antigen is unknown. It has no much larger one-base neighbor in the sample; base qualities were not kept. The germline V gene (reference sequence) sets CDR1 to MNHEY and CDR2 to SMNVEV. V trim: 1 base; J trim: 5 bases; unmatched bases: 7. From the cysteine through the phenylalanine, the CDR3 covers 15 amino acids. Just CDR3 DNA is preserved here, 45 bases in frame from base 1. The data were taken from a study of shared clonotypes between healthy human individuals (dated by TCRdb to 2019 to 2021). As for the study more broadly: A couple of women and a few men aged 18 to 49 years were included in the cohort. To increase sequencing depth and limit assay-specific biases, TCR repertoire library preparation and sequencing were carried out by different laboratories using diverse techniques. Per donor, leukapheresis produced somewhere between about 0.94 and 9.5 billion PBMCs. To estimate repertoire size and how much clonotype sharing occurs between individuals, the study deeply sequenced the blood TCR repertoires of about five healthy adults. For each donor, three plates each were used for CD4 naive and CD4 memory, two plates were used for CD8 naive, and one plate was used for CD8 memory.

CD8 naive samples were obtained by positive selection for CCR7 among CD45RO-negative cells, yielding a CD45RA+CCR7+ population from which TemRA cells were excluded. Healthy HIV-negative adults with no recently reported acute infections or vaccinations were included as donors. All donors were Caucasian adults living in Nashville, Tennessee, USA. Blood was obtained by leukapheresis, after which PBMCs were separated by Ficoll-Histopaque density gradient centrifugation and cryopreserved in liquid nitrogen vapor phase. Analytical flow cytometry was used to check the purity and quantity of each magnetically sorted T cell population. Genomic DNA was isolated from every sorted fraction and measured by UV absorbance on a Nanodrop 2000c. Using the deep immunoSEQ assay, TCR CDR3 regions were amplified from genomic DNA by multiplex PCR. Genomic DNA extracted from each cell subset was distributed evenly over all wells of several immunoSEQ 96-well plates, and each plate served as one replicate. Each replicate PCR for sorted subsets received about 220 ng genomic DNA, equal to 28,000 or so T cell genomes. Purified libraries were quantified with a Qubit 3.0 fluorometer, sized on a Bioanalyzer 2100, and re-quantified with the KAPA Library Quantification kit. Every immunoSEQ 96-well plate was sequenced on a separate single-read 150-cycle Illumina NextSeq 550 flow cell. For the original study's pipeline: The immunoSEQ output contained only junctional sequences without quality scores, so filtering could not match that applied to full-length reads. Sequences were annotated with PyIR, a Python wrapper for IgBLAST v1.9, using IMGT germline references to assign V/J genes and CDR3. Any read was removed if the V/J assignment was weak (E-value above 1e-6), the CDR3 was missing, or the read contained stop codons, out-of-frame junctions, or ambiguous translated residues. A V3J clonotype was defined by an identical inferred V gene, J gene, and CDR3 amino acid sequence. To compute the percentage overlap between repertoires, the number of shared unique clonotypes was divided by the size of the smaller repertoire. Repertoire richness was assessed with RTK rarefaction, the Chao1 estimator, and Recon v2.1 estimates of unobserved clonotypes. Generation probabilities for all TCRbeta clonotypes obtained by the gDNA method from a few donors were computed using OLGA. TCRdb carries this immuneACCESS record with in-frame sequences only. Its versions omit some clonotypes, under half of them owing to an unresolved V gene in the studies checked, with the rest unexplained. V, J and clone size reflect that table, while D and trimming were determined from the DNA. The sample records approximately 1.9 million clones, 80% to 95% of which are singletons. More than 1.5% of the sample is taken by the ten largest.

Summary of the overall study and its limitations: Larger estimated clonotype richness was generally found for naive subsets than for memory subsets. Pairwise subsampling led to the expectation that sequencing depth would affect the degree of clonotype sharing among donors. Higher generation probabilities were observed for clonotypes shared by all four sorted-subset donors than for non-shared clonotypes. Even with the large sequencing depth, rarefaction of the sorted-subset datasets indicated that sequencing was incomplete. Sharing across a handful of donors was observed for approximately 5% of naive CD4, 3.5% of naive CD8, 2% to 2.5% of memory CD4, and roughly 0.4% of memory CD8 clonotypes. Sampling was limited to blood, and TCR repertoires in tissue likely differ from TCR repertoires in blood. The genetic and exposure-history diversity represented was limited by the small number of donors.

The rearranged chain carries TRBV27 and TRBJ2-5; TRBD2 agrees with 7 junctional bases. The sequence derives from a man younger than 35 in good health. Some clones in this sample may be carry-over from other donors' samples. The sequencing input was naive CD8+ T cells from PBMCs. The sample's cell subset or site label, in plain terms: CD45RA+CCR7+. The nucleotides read TGTGCCAGCAGTTTATTAGCTAGCGGCATCGAGACCCAGTACTTC. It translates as CASSLLASGIETQYF.